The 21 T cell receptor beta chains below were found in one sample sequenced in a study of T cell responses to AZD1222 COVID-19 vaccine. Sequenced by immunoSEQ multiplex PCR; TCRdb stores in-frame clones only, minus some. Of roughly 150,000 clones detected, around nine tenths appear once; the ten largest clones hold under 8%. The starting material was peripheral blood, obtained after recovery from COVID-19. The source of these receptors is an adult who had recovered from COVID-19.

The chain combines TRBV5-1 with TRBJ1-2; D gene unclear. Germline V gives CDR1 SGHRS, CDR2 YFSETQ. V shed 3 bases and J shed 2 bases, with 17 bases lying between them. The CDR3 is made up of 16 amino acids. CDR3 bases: TGCGCCAGCAGCTCGGCCTCCAGAAGCCTAAACTATGGCTACACCTTC. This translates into CASSSASRSLNYGYTF.

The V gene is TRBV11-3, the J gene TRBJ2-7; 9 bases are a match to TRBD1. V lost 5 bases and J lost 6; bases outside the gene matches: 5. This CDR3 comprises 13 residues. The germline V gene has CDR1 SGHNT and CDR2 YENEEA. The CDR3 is CASSPTGGGEQYF. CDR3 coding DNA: TGTGCCAGCAGCCCGACAGGGGGAGGCGAGCAGTACTTC.

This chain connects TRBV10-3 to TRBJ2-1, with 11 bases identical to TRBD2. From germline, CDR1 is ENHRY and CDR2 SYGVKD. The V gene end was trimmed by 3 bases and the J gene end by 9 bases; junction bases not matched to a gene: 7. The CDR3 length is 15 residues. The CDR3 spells CAISDQLAGAAEQFF. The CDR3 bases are TGTGCCATCAGTGACCAACTAGCGGGAGCGGCTGAGCAGTTCTTC.

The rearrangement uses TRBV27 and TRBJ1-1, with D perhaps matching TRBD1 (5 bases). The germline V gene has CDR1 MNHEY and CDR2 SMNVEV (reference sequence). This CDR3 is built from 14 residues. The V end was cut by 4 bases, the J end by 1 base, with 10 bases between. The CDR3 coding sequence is TGTGCCAGCAGTTCCGACAGAACGAACACTGAAGCTTTCTTT. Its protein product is CASSSDRTNTEAFF.

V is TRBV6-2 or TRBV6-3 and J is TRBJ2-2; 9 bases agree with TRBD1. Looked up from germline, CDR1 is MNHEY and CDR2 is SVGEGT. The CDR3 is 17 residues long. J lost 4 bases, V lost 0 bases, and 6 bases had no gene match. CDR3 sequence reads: CASSYSPGQGGTGELFF. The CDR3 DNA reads TGTGCCAGCAGTTACTCGCCGGGACAGGGTGGCACCGGGGAGCTGTTTTTT.

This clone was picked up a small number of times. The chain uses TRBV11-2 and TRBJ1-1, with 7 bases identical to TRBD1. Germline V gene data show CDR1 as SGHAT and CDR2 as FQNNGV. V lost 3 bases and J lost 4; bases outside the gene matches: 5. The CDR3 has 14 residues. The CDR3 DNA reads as TGTGCCAGCAGCTTGCCGACAGGGAGCACTGAAGCTTTCTTT. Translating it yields CASSLPTGSTEAFF.

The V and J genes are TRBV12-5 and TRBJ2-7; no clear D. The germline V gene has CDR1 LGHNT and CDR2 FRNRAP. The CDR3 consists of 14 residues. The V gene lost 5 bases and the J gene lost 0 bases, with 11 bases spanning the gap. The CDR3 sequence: CASGLWLTSYEQYF. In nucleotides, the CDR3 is TGTGCTAGTGGTCTCTGGCTAACCTCCTACGAGCAGTACTTC.

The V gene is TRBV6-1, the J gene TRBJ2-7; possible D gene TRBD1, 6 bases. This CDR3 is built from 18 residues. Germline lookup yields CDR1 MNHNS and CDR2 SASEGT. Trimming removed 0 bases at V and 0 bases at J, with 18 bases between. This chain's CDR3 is CASSEAIVYGTISYEQYF. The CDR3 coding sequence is TGTGCCAGCAGTGAAGCAATTGTTTACGGGACAATCTCCTACGAGCAGTACTTC.

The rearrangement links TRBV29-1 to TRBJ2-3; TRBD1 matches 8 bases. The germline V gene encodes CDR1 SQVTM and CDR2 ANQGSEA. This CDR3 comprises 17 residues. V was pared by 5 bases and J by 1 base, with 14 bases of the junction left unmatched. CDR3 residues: CSVSAARGQGGTDTQYF. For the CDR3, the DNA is TGCAGCGTTTCAGCTGCCCGAGGACAGGGCGGCACAGATACGCAGTATTTT.

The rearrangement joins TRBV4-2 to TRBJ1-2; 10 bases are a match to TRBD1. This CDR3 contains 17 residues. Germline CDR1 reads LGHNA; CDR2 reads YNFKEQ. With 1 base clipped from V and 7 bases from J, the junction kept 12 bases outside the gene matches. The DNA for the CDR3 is TGTGCCAGCAGCCAAGGGTCCCCGGGACAGGGGTTCGCTGGCTACACCTTC. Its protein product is CASSQGSPGQGFAGYTF.

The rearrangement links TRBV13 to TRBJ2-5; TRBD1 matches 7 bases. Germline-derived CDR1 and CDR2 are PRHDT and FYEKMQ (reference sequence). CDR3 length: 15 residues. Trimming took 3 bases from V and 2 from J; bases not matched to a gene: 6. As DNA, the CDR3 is TGTGCCAGCAGCTTTCAGGGACAGCGACAAGAGACCCAGTACTTC. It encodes CASSFQGQRQETQYF.

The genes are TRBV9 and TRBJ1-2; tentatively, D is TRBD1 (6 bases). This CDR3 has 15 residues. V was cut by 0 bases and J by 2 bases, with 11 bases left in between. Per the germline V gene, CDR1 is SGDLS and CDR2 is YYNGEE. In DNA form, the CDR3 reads TGTGCCAGCAGCGTAGTGGGGCAGGGGAACTATGGCTACACCTTC. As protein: CASSVVGQGNYGYTF.

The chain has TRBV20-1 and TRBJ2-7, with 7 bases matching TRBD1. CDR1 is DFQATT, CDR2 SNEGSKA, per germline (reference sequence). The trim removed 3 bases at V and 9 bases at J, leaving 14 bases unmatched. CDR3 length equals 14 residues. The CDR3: CSASVPGQPSGQYF. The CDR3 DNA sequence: TGCAGTGCTAGTGTTCCGGGACAGCCGTCGGGGCAGTACTTC.

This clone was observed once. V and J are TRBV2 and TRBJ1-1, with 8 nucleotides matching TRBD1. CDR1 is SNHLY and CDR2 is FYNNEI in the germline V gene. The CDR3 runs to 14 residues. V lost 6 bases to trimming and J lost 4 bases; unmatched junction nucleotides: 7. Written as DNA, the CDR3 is TGTGCCAGCAGGACAGGGGATTGGGCCACTGAAGCTTTCTTT. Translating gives CASRTGDWATEAFF.

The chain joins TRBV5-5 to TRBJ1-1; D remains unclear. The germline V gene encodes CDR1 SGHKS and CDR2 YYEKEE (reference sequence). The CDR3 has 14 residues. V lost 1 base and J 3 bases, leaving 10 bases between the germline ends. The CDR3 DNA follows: TGTGCCAGCAGCTTGAGACCCCGGGACACTGAAGCTTTCTTT. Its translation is CASSLRPRDTEAFF.

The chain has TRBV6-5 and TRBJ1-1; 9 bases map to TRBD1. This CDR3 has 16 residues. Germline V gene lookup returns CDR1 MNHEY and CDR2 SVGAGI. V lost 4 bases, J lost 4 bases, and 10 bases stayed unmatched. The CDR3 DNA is TGTGCCAGCAGTTCCGCCTTAACAGGGGGCATCACTGAAGCTTTCTTT. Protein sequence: CASSSALTGGITEAFF.

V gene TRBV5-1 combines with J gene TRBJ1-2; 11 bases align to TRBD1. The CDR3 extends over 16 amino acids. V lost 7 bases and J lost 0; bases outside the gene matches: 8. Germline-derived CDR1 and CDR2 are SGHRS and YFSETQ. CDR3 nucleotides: TGCGCCAGCGGATCGGGACAGGGGGTAGCTAACTATGGCTACACCTTC. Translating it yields CASGSGQGVANYGYTF.

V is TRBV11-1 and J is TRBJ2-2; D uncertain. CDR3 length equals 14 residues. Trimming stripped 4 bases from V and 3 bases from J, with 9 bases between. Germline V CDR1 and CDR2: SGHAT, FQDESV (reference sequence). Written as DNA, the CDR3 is TGTGCCAGCAGCTCCAGAACGGACACCGGGGAGCTGTTTTTT. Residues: CASSSRTDTGELFF. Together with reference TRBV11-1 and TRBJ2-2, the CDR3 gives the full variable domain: EAEVAQSPRYKITEKSQAVAFWCDPISGHATLYWYRQILGQGPELLVQFQDESVVDDSQLPKDRFSAERLKGVDSTLKIQPAELGDSAMYLCASSSRTDTGELFFGEGSRLTVL.

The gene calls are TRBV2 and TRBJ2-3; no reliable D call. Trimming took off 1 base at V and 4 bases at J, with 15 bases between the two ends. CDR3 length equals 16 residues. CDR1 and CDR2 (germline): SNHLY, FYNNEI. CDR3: CASSEGAAGVSDTQYF. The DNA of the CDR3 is TGTGCCAGCAGTGAAGGGGCAGCAGGAGTCTCAGATACGCAGTATTTT. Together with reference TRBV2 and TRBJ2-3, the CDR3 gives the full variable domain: EPEVTQTPSHQVTQMGQEVILRCVPISNHLYFYWYRQILGQKVEFLVSFYNNEISEKSEIFDDQFSVERPDGSNFTLKIRSTKLEDSAMYFCASSEGAAGVSDTQYFGPGTRLTVL.

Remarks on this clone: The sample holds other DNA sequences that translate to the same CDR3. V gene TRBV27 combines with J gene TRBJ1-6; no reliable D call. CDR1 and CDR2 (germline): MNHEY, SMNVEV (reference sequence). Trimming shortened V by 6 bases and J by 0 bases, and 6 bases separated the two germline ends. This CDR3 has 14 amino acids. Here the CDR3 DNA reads TGTGCCAGCAGCCCAAGCTCCTATAATTCACCCCTCCACTTT. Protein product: CASSPSSYNSPLHF.

Here the CDR3 reads CASSSGLVLSYEQYF. The CDR3 nucleotides are TGTGCCAGCAGCTCCGGACTAGTCCTCTCCTACGAGCAGTACTTC. This chain uses TRBV6-6 with TRBJ2-7; TRBD2 agrees at 7 bases. The CDR3 is 15 residues long. In germline, CDR1 is MNHNY, CDR2 SVGAGI (reference sequence). The J segment lost 0 bases and the V segment lost 6 bases, leaving 8 bases of the junction unmatched.